A selection of T cell receptor beta chains follows, all from one sample in a study of blood T cell repertoires in COVID-19. This table comes from immunoSEQ multiplex PCR, and its TCRdb copy is limited to in-frame clones, with some not included. Seen here are about 140,000 clones, around 88% observed once, and the top ten hold 28%. The specimen was peripheral blood. The receptors here all came from a human donor in a cohort sampled during active COVID-19. The CDR3 runs from the conserved cysteine through the conserved F or W. A D gene is named only where the DNA matches it firmly. Expanded clones get a size class; other rows say once, few or many, or leave the size out.

CDR3 protein: CASSPGIAHEAFF
CDR3 DNA: TGTGCCAGCAGCCCAGGGATAGCCCATGAAGCTTTCTTT
clone size: once
J gene: TRBJ1-1
D gene: .
V gene: TRBV11-2

CDR3 protein: CASSQGAGSGSYNEQFF
CDR3 DNA: TGCGCCAGCAGCCAAGGTGCCGGTTCGGGCTCCTACAATGAGCAGTTCTTC
clone size: .
J gene: TRBJ2-1
D gene: .
V gene: TRBV4-1

CDR3 protein: CASSGDRVDTEAFF
CDR3 DNA: TGTGCCAGCAGCGGGGACAGGGTGGACACTGAAGCTTTCTTT
clone size: .
J gene: TRBJ1-1
D gene: TRBD1
V gene: TRBV4-2

CDR3 protein: CASSQDWRGGNYGYTF
CDR3 DNA: TGTGCCAGCAGCCAAGATTGGAGGGGGGGAAACTATGGCTACACCTTC
clone size: .
J gene: TRBJ1-2
D gene: .
V gene: TRBV4-2

CDR3 protein: CASSQTPTGNTEAFF
CDR3 DNA: TGTGCCAGCAGTCAAACCCCCACGGGGAACACTGAAGCTTTCTTT
clone size: .
J gene: TRBJ1-1
D gene: .
V gene: TRBV27

CDR3 protein: CASSQVLAGGHTGELFF
CDR3 DNA: TGCGCCAGCAGCCAAGTTCTAGCGGGGGGCCACACCGGGGAGCTGTTTTTT
clone size: few
J gene: TRBJ2-2
D gene: TRBD2
V gene: TRBV4-3

CDR3 protein: CASSLEGIIYYGYTF
CDR3 DNA: TGTGCCAGCAGCTTGGAGGGGATCATTTACTATGGCTACACCTTC
clone size: .
J gene: TRBJ1-2
D gene: .
V gene: TRBV5-5

CDR3 protein: CASSTQAGGRNEQFF
CDR3 DNA: TGTGCCAGTAGTACCCAAGCGGGGGGCCGAAATGAGCAGTTCTTC
clone size: once
J gene: TRBJ2-1
D gene: TRBD2
V gene: TRBV19

CDR3 protein: CASSPARQGKVNTGELFF
CDR3 DNA: TGTGCCAGCTCACCCGCAAGACAGGGAAAGGTCAACACCGGGGAGCTGTTTTTT
clone size: .
J gene: TRBJ2-2
D gene: TRBD1
V gene: TRBV18

CDR3 protein: CASSVEAGGPFEQFF
CDR3 DNA: TGTGCCAGCAGCGTAGAAGCGGGGGGGCCTTTTGAGCAGTTCTTC
clone size: once
J gene: TRBJ2-1
D gene: TRBD2
V gene: TRBV9

CDR3 protein: CASSVAPGEKLFF
CDR3 DNA: TGTGCCAGCAGCGTAGCTCCGGGTGAAAAACTGTTTTTT
clone size: .
J gene: TRBJ1-4
D gene: .
V gene: TRBV9

CDR3 protein: CASTAWEYGYTF
CDR3 DNA: TGTGCCAGCACAGCTTGGGAGTATGGCTACACCTTC
clone size: few
J gene: TRBJ1-2
D gene: .
V gene: TRBV7-9

CDR3 protein: CASSPGVNTEAFF
CDR3 DNA: TGTGCCAGCAGCCCCGGGGTAAACACTGAAGCTTTCTTT
clone size: .
J gene: TRBJ1-1
D gene: .
V gene: TRBV11-3

CDR3 protein: CASSQDFRGYNEQFF
CDR3 DNA: TGCGCCAGCAGCCAAGATTTCCGGGGCTACAATGAGCAGTTCTTC
clone size: .
J gene: TRBJ2-1
D gene: .
V gene: TRBV4-3

CDR3 protein: CASSLPDRGGNEKLFF
CDR3 DNA: TGCGCCAGCAGCCTTCCCGACAGGGGAGGAAATGAAAAACTGTTTTTT
clone size: .
J gene: TRBJ1-4
D gene: TRBD1
V gene: TRBV4-1

CDR3 protein: CASSSRKGGQNTGELFF
CDR3 DNA: TGTGCCAGCAGCTCCAGGAAGGGGGGGCAAAACACCGGGGAGCTGTTTTTT
clone size: .
J gene: TRBJ2-2
D gene: .
V gene: TRBV11-3

CDR3 protein: CASSSKQGSEQFF
CDR3 DNA: TGTGCCAGCAGTTCAAAACAGGGGAGTGAGCAGTTCTTC
clone size: once
J gene: TRBJ2-1
D gene: TRBD1
V gene: TRBV27

CDR3 protein: CATSRVQRNEQFF
CDR3 DNA: TGTGCCACCAGCAGAGTTCAGCGCAATGAGCAGTTCTTC
clone size: .
J gene: TRBJ2-1
D gene: .
V gene: TRBV15

CDR3 protein: CASSPRTGSNYGYTF
CDR3 DNA: TGTGCCAGCAGCCCCCGGACAGGTTCTAACTATGGCTACACCTTC
clone size: .
J gene: TRBJ1-2
D gene: TRBD1
V gene: TRBV9

CDR3 protein: CASSPTGGLYNEQFF
CDR3 DNA: TGCGCCAGCAGCCCCACAGGGGGTTTATACAATGAGCAGTTCTTC
clone size: .
J gene: TRBJ2-1
D gene: TRBD1
V gene: TRBV5-1

CDR3 protein: CASSQVGGGQISYEQYF
CDR3 DNA: TGTGCCAGCAGCCAAGTAGGAGGGGGACAGATCTCCTACGAGCAGTACTTC
clone size: .
J gene: TRBJ2-7
D gene: .
V gene: TRBV4-2

CDR3 protein: CASSVEGQGNSPLHF
CDR3 DNA: TGTGCCAGCAGCGTAGAGGGACAGGGAAATTCACCCCTCCACTTT
clone size: .
J gene: TRBJ1-6
D gene: TRBD1
V gene: TRBV9

CDR3 protein: CASSQDWSSPLHF
CDR3 DNA: TGTGCCAGCAGCCAAGATTGGAGCTCACCCCTCCACTTT
clone size: .
J gene: TRBJ1-6
D gene: .
V gene: TRBV3-1/TRBV3-2

CDR3 protein: CASSQVVQGVSGYTF
CDR3 DNA: TGTGCCAGCAGCCAAGTGGTCCAGGGGGTAAGCGGCTACACCTTC
clone size: .
J gene: TRBJ1-2
D gene: TRBD1
V gene: TRBV4-2

CDR3 protein: CASSQGQVDQPQHF
CDR3 DNA: TGTGCCAGCAGCCAGGGACAGGTTGATCAGCCCCAGCATTTT
clone size: .
J gene: TRBJ1-5
D gene: TRBD1
V gene: TRBV7-8

CDR3 protein: CASSWDINYGYTF
CDR3 DNA: TGTGCCAGCAGTTGGGACATAAACTATGGCTACACCTTC
clone size: .
J gene: TRBJ1-2
D gene: .
V gene: TRBV6-2/TRBV6-3